The 27 T cell receptor beta chains below were found in one sample sequenced in a study of control samples from healthy donors and cancer patients. Profiled with immunoSEQ multiplex PCR; TCRdb holds only in-frame clones, not every one. The sample includes 55,000 to 70,000 clones, nearly 90% of them seen just once. Material for sequencing was PBMCs. These TCRs come from a man in his 60s with colorectal cancer.

The chain employs TRBV12-5 and TRBJ1-1; D might be TRBD1 (5 bases). CDR1 is LGHNT and CDR2 is FRNRAP in the germline V gene. Trimming shortened V by 1 base and J by 6 bases, and 15 bases separated the two germline ends. This CDR3 contains 15 residues. The CDR3 region is CASGLAVQGLAEAFF. DNA for the CDR3: TGTGCTAGTGGTTTGGCCGTCCAGGGCTTGGCTGAAGCTTTCTTT.

The chain couples TRBV5-1 to TRBJ1-2; 8 bases map to TRBD1. J lost 2 bases, V lost 7 bases, and 7 bases had no gene match. The CDR3 totals 14 residues. Per the germline V gene, CDR1 is SGHRS and CDR2 is YFSETQ. This CDR3 reads CASSTGQGNYGYTF. CDR3 sequence (DNA): TGCGCCAGCTCGACAGGACAGGGCAACTATGGCTACACCTTC.

The J gene is TRBJ2-1, the V gene TRBV10-3; tentatively, D is TRBD1 (6 bases). The CDR3 runs 12 residues. Per the germline V gene, CDR1 is ENHRY and CDR2 is SYGVKD. V gave up 5 bases and J gave up 10 bases, with 12 bases separating them. In DNA form, the CDR3 reads TGTGCCATCAGTCAGGGGTCAAGGGAGCAGTTCTTC. Translation gives CAISQGSREQFF.

This rearrangement joins TRBV7-9 to TRBJ1-2; 8 nucleotides align to TRBD1. The J segment lost 0 bases and the V segment lost 5 bases, leaving 5 bases of the junction unmatched. The CDR3 length is 15 residues. Germline V gives CDR1 SEHNR, CDR2 FQNEAQ (reference sequence). CDR3 protein: CASSHADRANYGYTF. The CDR3, as DNA: TGTGCCAGCAGCCACGCGGACAGGGCTAACTATGGCTACACCTTC.

Worth noting for this clone: Distinct nucleotide sequences in the sample also encode this CDR3. V usage is TRBV11-2 and J usage is TRBJ2-7; D remains ambiguous. Germline V gene data show CDR1 as SGHAT and CDR2 as FQNNGV. Between the trimmed V and J ends, which lost 5 bases and 1 base, there was a span of 3 bases. There are 11 residues in the CDR3. In nucleotides, the CDR3 is TGTGCCAGCAGCGCATCCTACGAGCAGTACTTC. Residues: CASSASYEQYF.

The chain couples TRBV11-2 to TRBJ2-5, with 8 bases that match TRBD2. The germline V gene has CDR1 SGHAT and CDR2 FQNNGV. The CDR3 totals 17 residues. With 1 base clipped from V and 5 bases from J, the junction kept 12 bases outside the gene matches. CDR3 sequence reads: CASSLVGAGATGETQYF. The CDR3 nucleotides read TGTGCCAGCAGCTTAGTTGGAGCGGGGGCCACGGGGGAGACCCAGTACTTC.

The rearrangement uses TRBV5-5 and TRBJ1-1; the D gene is possibly TRBD1 (6 bases). Germline V gives CDR1 SGHKS, CDR2 YYEKEE (reference sequence). Trimming shortened V by 4 bases and J by 11 bases, and 24 bases separated the two germline ends. The CDR3 contains 15 residues. CDR3 nucleotides: TGTGCCAGCAGCCCGAGCCTAGGGGGGTTCAGGGGTGCTTTCTTT. Translating gives CASSPSLGGFRGAFF.

This clone was seen just once. This chain uses TRBV24-1 with TRBJ1-2, with D unclear. CDR3 size: 12 residues. The germline CDR1 and CDR2 sequences are KGHDR and SFDVKD. The V and J ends lost 2 bases and 7 bases respectively, with 7 bases between them. CDR3 sequence reads: CATSDSRAGYTF. CDR3 coding DNA: TGTGCCACCAGTGATTCAAGGGCTGGCTACACCTTC.

The rearrangement uses TRBV10-3 and TRBJ1-5; no clear D gene. This CDR3 region has 14 residues. Per the germline V gene, CDR1 is ENHRY and CDR2 is SYGVKD. The V and J ends lost 10 bases and 3 bases respectively, with 16 bases between them. CDR3 sequence: CATKTALDNQPQHF. As DNA, the CDR3 is TGTGCCACTAAGACGGCCTTAGACAATCAGCCCCAGCATTTT.

The genes are TRBV5-4 and TRBJ2-3, with TRBD2 as a possible D gene (6 bases). CDR3 length equals 14 residues. Germline CDR1 and CDR2: SGHNT and YYREEE (reference sequence). V was pared by 0 bases and J by 4 bases, with 9 bases between. The CDR3 loop is CASSLGGVSDTQYF. The CDR3 DNA sequence: TGTGCCAGCAGCTTGGGGGGGGTCTCAGATACGCAGTATTTT.

This chain connects TRBV19 to TRBJ2-3, with D tentatively TRBD2 (6 bases). Germline V gene sequence: CDR1 LNHDA, CDR2 SQIVND (reference sequence). The CDR3 covers 16 residues. V gave up 8 bases and J gave up 0 bases, with 18 bases separating them. The CDR3 DNA reads as TGTGCCAGTGGGGCCGATGGACTAAGAAGCACAGATACGCAGTATTTT. Residues: CASGADGLRSTDTQYF.

The chain recombines TRBV28 with TRBJ1-5, with 11 nucleotides matching TRBD1. The CDR3 runs to 15 residues. Germline lookup yields CDR1 MDHEN and CDR2 SYDVKM. V shed 7 bases, J shed 5 bases, and the junction held 7 bases outside the gene matches. CDR3 in amino acids: CASNWGQGEYQPQHF. In DNA, the CDR3 is TGTGCCAGCAACTGGGGACAGGGGGAATATCAGCCCCAGCATTTT.

This clone was detected once. The chain couples TRBV5-1 to TRBJ2-7, with 10 nucleotides matching TRBD1. The V gene's germline CDR1 is SGHRS and CDR2 YFSETQ. This CDR3 has 16 amino acids. With V trimmed by 4 bases and J by 3 bases, 10 bases remained unmatched. CDR3 protein: CASSPAGTGALYEQYF. DNA for the CDR3: TGCGCCAGCAGCCCTGCCGGGACAGGGGCCCTCTACGAGCAGTACTTC. Drawing the rest from reference TRBV5-1 and TRBJ2-7, the complete variable domain is KAGVTQTPRYLIKTRGQQVTLSCSPISGHRSVSWYQQTPGQGLQFLFEYFSETQRNKGNFPGRFSGRQFSNSRSEMNVSTLELGDSALYLCASSPAGTGALYEQYFGPGTRLTVT.

Sample share makes this clone medium-sized (0.01 to 0.1%). The CDR3 DNA reads as TGTGCCAGCAGTTCCCCCGGGACAGGGTTCATCAGTTTAATGATACAGCCCCAGCATTTT. This encodes CASSSPGTGFISLMIQPQHF. The chain combines TRBV6-2 or TRBV6-3 with TRBJ1-5; 9 bases fit TRBD1. CDR3 length: 20 amino acids. The V segment lost 4 bases and the J segment 7 bases; nucleotides outside the gene matches: 23. Germline CDR1 reads MNHEY; CDR2 reads SVGEGT.

V usage is TRBV4-2 and J usage is TRBJ1-2; a possible D gene is TRBD1 (5 bases). Germline CDR1 is LGHNA and CDR2 is YNFKEQ. Between the trimmed V and J ends, which lost 4 bases and 6 bases, there was a span of 18 bases. This CDR3 contains 15 residues. DNA for the CDR3: TGTGCCAGCAGCCCCAGGGAGACCGGACCTCATGGCTACACCTTC. It codes for CASSPRETGPHGYTF.

The chain links TRBV5-1 to TRBJ2-3; D is unresolved. Trimming stripped 0 bases from V and 4 bases from J, with 12 bases between. Germline V gene lookup returns CDR1 SGHRS and CDR2 YFSETQ. CDR3 length: 15 amino acids. The CDR3 sequence is CASSLAAKGADTQYF. Written as DNA, the CDR3 is TGCGCCAGCAGCTTGGCCGCGAAAGGAGCAGATACGCAGTATTTT.

This rearrangement joins TRBV19 to TRBJ1-6, with TRBD1 identical over 8 bases. The CDR3 length is 14 residues. V was pared by 6 bases and J by 7 bases, with 5 bases of the junction left unmatched. Germline values: CDR1 LNHDA, CDR2 SQIVND (reference sequence). CDR3: CASSMGQANSPLHF. The CDR3 DNA sequence: TGTGCCAGTAGCATGGGACAGGCCAATTCACCCCTCCACTTT. The complete variable domain, with remaining parts taken from reference TRBV19 and TRBJ1-6, reads DGGITQSPKYLFRKEGQNVTLSCEQNLNHDAMYWYRQDPGQGLRLIYYSQIVNDFQKGDIAEGYSVSREKKESFPLTVTSAQKNPTAFYLCASSMGQANSPLHFGNGTRLTVT.

The rearrangement links TRBV7-2 to TRBJ2-3; D not certain. V was pared by 1 base and J by 4 bases, with 9 bases between. The CDR3 is 14 residues long. Germline loops: CDR1 SGHTA, CDR2 FQGNSA. CDR3 residues: CASSLEARADTQYF. The CDR3 DNA follows: TGTGCCAGCAGCTTAGAGGCTAGAGCAGATACGCAGTATTTT.

The V and J genes are TRBV10-2 and TRBJ1-1, with unresolved D. V lost 2 bases and J lost 1, with 11 bases in between. The CDR3 runs 15 residues. Germline V gene data show CDR1 as WSHSY and CDR2 as SAAADI. In nucleotides, the CDR3 is TGCGCCAGCAGTGAGCCGGGGAGCGCGAACACTGAAGCTTTCTTT. Translated: CASSEPGSANTEAFF.

The rearrangement links TRBV7-2 to TRBJ2-1; perhaps D is TRBD1 or TRBD2 (6 bases each). Trimming cost V 3 bases and J 7 bases, with 10 bases left between them. The CDR3 extends over 13 amino acids. Per the germline V gene, CDR1 is SGHTA and CDR2 is FQGNSA. The CDR3 nucleotides read TGTGCCAGCAGCTTTAGAGGGGGGAATGAGCAGTTCTTC. Protein: CASSFRGGNEQFF.

The genes are TRBV27 and TRBJ1-2; perhaps TRBD1 as D (5 bases). Per the germline V gene, CDR1 is MNHEY and CDR2 is SMNVEV (reference sequence). The CDR3 length is 14 residues. V lost 4 bases to trimming and J lost 5 bases, with 14 bases between them. CDR3 coding DNA: TGTGCCAGCAGTTGGACCCGGACAACTTATGGCTACACCTTC. Translation: CASSWTRTTYGYTF.

The chain has TRBV5-4 and TRBJ2-7; no clear D. In germline, CDR1 is SGHNT, CDR2 YYREEE (reference sequence). The CDR3 contains 14 residues. Trimming took off 1 base at V and 1 base at J, with 9 bases between the two ends. CDR3 protein: CASSLRDGSYEQYF. The CDR3, as DNA: TGTGCCAGCAGCTTGCGTGACGGATCCTACGAGCAGTACTTC. The full variable domain, completed using reference TRBV5-4 and TRBJ2-7, is ETGVTQSPTHLIKTRGQQVTLRCSSQSGHNTVSWYQQALGQGPQFIFQYYREEENGRGNFPPRFSGLQFPNYSSELNVNALELDDSALYLCASSLRDGSYEQYFGPGTRLTVT.

The chain employs TRBV18 and TRBJ1-6; TRBD1 matches at 7 bases. This CDR3 is built from 18 residues. V lost 4 bases to trimming and J lost 0 bases; unmatched junction nucleotides: 9. The germline V gene has CDR1 KGHSH and CDR2 LQKENI. The CDR3 reads CASSLKRDSGSYNSPLHF. As DNA, the CDR3 is TGTGCCAGCTCACTTAAAAGGGACAGCGGCTCCTATAATTCACCCCTCCACTTT. Variable domain in full (rest from reference TRBV18 and TRBJ1-6): NAGVMQNPRHLVRRRGQEARLRCSPMKGHSHVYWYRQLPEEGLKFMVYLQKENIIDESGMPKERFSAEFPKEGPSILRIQQVVRGDSAAYFCASSLKRDSGSYNSPLHFGNGTRLTVT.

This sequence joins TRBV28 and TRBJ1-4; D gene unclear. The CDR3 covers 12 residues. Germline V gene data show CDR1 as MDHEN and CDR2 as SYDVKM. V lost 6 bases to trimming and J lost 8 bases, with 10 bases between them. The CDR3 DNA is TGTGCCAGCAGCCCCCCGGGGGAAAAACTGTTTTTT. It specifies CASSPPGEKLFF.

The rearrangement links TRBV5-4 to TRBJ2-1; the D gene is possibly TRBD1 (6 bases). The CDR3 has 16 amino acids. Trimming cost V 4 bases and J 6 bases, with 20 bases left between them. CDR1 and CDR2 from the germline V gene are SGHNT and YYREEE (reference sequence). CDR3 nucleotides: TGTGCCAGCAGCCCTCCAGGGGCGGGTCCGGGCAATGAGCAGTTCTTC. This sequence encodes CASSPPGAGPGNEQFF. The variable domain in full, with the rest retrieved from reference TRBV5-4 and TRBJ2-1, is ETGVTQSPTHLIKTRGQQVTLRCSSQSGHNTVSWYQQALGQGPQFIFQYYREEENGRGNFPPRFSGLQFPNYSSELNVNALELDDSALYLCASSPPGAGPGNEQFFGPGTRLTVL.

The CDR3 is CASSFRDNHSPLHF. CDR3 bases: TGTGCCAGCAGCTTCCGGGACAACCATTCACCCCTCCACTTT. This sequence joins TRBV27 and TRBJ1-6, with D tentatively TRBD1 (6 bases). V lost 6 bases, J lost 8 bases, and 14 bases lay in between. The V gene's germline CDR1 is MNHEY and CDR2 SMNVEV (reference sequence). This CDR3 is 14 amino acids long.

The gene calls are TRBV19 and TRBJ1-6; D unresolved. This CDR3 comprises 16 residues. Germline lookup yields CDR1 LNHDA and CDR2 SQIVND (reference sequence). Deletions cut 5 bases from V and 6 bases from J, with 17 bases between. The DNA of the CDR3 is TGTGCCAGTAGTCGCGGGGAGCCCGGTGGTAATTCACCCCTCCACTTT. Amino acid sequence: CASSRGEPGGNSPLHF. Full variable domain (remainder filled in from reference TRBV19 and TRBJ1-6): DGGITQSPKYLFRKEGQNVTLSCEQNLNHDAMYWYRQDPGQGLRLIYYSQIVNDFQKGDIAEGYSVSREKKESFPLTVTSAQKNPTAFYLCASSRGEPGGNSPLHFGNGTRLTVT.